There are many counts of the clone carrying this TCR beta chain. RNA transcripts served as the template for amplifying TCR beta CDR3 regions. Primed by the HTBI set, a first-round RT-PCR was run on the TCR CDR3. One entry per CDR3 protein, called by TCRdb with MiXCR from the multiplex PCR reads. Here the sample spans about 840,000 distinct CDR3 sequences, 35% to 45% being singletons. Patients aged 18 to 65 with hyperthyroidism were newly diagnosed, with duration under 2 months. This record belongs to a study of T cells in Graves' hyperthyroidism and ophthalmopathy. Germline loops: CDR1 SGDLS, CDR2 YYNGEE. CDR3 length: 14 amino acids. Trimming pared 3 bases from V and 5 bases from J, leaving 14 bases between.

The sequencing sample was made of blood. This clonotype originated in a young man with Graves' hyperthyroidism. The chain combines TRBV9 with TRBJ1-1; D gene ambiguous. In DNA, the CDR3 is TGTGCCAGCAGCGCCTCGCATCAGCGGACTGAAGCTTTCTTT. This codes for CASSASHQRTEAFF. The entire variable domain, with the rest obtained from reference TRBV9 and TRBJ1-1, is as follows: DSGVTQTPKHLITATGQRVTLRCSPRSGDLSVYWYQQSLDQGLQFLIQYYNGEERAKGNILERFSAQQFPDLHSELNLSSLELGDSALYFCASSASHQRTEAFFGQGTRLTVV.